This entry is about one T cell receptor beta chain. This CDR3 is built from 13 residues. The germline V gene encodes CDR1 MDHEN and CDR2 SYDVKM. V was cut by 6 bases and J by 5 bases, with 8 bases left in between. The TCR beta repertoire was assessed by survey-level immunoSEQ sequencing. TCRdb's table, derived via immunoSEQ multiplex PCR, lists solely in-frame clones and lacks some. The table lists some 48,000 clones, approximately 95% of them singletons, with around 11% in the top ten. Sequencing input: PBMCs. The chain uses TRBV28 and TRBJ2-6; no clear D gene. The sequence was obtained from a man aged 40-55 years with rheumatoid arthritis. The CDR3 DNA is TGTGCCAGCAGACTCCCACGGGCCAACGTCCTGACTTTC. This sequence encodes CASRLPRANVLTF.